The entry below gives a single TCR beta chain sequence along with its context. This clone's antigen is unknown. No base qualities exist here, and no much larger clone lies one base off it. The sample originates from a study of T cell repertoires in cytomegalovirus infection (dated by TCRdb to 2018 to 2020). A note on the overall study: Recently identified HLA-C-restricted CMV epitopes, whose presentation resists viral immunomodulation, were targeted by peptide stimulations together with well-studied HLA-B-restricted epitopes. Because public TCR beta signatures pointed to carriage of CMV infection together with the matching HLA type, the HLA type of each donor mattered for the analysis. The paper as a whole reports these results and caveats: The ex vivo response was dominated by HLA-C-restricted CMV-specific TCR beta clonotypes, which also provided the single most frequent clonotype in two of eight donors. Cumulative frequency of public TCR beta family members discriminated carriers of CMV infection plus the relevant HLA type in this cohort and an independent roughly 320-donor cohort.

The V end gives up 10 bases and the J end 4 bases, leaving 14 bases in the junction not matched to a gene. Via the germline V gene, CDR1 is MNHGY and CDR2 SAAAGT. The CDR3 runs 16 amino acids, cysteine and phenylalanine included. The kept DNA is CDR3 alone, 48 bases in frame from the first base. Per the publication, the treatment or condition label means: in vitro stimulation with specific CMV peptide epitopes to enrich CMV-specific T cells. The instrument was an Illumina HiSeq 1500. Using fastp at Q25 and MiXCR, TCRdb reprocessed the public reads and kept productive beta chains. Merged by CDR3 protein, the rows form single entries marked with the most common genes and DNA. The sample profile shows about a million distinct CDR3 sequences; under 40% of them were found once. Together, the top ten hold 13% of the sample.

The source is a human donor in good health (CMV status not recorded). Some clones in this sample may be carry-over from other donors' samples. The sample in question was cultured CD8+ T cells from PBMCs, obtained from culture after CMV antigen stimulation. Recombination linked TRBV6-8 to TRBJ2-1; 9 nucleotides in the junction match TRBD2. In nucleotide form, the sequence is TGTGCCACCGTAAGCCCTGGACTAGCGCATTACAATGAGCAGTTCTTC. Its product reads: CATVSPGLAHYNEQFF.